Each of the 23 T cell receptor beta chains below was sequenced from the same sample in a study of patients with pleural tuberculosis. TCRdb reprocessed the reads via MiXCR and lists one record per CDR3 protein. In the table there are around 30,000 distinct CDR3 sequences, approximately 20% of which are singletons. Sequencing was done on a sample of peripheral blood. Receptor source: a human donor with pleural tuberculosis.

Of note for this clonotype: A read error may account for a junction end that differs from germline. The chain couples TRBV3-1 to TRBJ1-4; unclear D gene. Germline V lookup: CDR1 LGHDT, CDR2 YNNKEL (reference sequence). The CDR3 is 14 residues long. CDR3 in amino acids: CAISRSPAKEKLFF. CDR3 in DNA: TGTGCCATCAGCCGTTCCCCGGCTAAAGAAAAACTGTTTTTT.

This clonotype was counted at least ten times. The rearrangement uses TRBV7-9 and TRBJ1-2; the D gene is possibly TRBD1 (5 bases). There are 17 residues in the CDR3. Germline V gene data show CDR1 as SEHNR and CDR2 as FQNEAQ (reference sequence). V lost 2 bases to trimming and J lost 5 bases, with 21 bases between them. CDR3 sequence reads: CASSLRAAGLGGYGYTF. The CDR3 DNA is TGTGCCAGCAGCTTAAGGGCTGCAGGACTGGGGGGATATGGCTACACCTTC.

This clonotype has a count of ten or more. The chain is built from TRBV28 and TRBJ2-4, with D uncertain. Germline V gene sequence: CDR1 MDHEN, CDR2 SYDVKM. This CDR3 has 12 amino acids. V shed 3 bases and J shed 7 bases, with 7 bases lying between them. The CDR3 DNA reads as TGTGCCAGCAGTTTCGGCCCGAACATTCAGTACTTC. As protein: CASSFGPNIQYF.

This clonotype has a count of ten or more. The CDR3 DNA reads TGTGCCAGCAGTACCTTAGCGGTCTCCTACAATGAGCAGTTCTTC. It specifies CASSTLAVSYNEQFF. The chain is built from TRBV28 and TRBJ2-1; TRBD2 might be the D (6 bases). With 5 bases removed from V and 0 bases from J, the gap between germline ends came to 11 bases. The length of the CDR3 is 15 residues. From germline, CDR1 is MDHEN and CDR2 SYDVKM.

This clonotype has a count of ten or more. CDR3 in DNA: TGTGCCAGCAGTGTTGAACTCCACGCTGAAGCTTTCTTT. It is translated as CASSVELHAEAFF. The genes are TRBV6-4 and TRBJ1-1; D is uncertain. V was pared by 4 bases and J by 6 bases, with 12 bases between. From germline, CDR1 is MRHNA and CDR2 SNTAGT. The CDR3 is 13 amino acids.

This chain joins TRBV28 and TRBJ1-2, with D perhaps matching TRBD1 (6 bases). Trimming pared 6 bases from V and 12 bases from J, leaving 23 bases between. The length of the CDR3 is 14 residues. CDR1 MDHEN and CDR2 SYDVKM come from the germline V gene. The CDR3 loop reads CASSQSRQALGNTF. For the CDR3, the DNA is TGTGCCAGCAGCCAGAGTAGACAGGCCCTAGGCAACACCTTC.

Relative to its sample, this clonotype is medium-sized. The chain couples TRBV6-2 or TRBV6-3 to TRBJ2-5; tentative D call: TRBD2 (5 bases). The CDR3 is made up of 13 amino acids. CDR1 and CDR2 from the germline V gene are MNHEY and SVGEGT. Trimming took 7 bases from V and 1 from J, leaving 10 bases between them. The CDR3 DNA is TGTGCCAGCATGGCCAGCGGCCAAGAGACCCAGTACTTC. It specifies CASMASGQETQYF.

This clonotype was counted ten times or more. The genes are TRBV30 and TRBJ1-1, with D perhaps matching TRBD1 (5 bases). From germline, CDR1 is GTSNPN and CDR2 SVGIG (reference sequence). This CDR3 contains 13 residues. V was shortened by 2 bases and J by 3 bases, with 10 bases between the two germline ends. The CDR3 DNA reads as TGTGCCTGGAGTCCCTCGGGGGACACTGAAGCTTTCTTT. It translates to CAWSPSGDTEAFF.

Details on this clonotype: A much bigger clone sits one base away, suggesting this may be a read error. V is TRBV10-3 and J is TRBJ1-1, with D unresolved. Germline CDR1 is ENHRY and CDR2 is SYGVKD. CDR3 size: 15 residues. CDR3 bases: TGTGCCACCAGTAACCCAGCGGGAGTGAACACTGAAGCTTTCTTT. Translation gives CATSNPAGVNTEAFF.

This clonotype was found many times. The chain has TRBV3-1 and TRBJ2-1, with D possibly being TRBD2 (6 bases). V was cut by 6 bases and J by 8 bases, with 20 bases left in between. The length of the CDR3 is 15 residues. CDR1 is LGHDT, CDR2 YNNKEL, per germline (reference sequence). CDR3 residues: CASSPPTSLVDEQFF. CDR3 nucleotides: TGTGCCAGCAGTCCCCCGACTAGTCTAGTCGATGAGCAGTTCTTC.

At least ten counts were recorded for this clonotype. A much larger clone is a single base away; this may be a read error. The chain recombines TRBV6-1 with TRBJ1-2; D not resolved. The V gene's germline CDR1 is MNHNS and CDR2 SASEGT. CDR3 length equals 14 residues. The CDR3 nucleotides are TGTGCCAGCTCGGATGCGGCCGCCCACTATGGCTACGCCTTC. The encoded protein is CASSDAAAHYGYAF.

Here the CDR3 DNA reads TGTGCCAGCAGTTACCGGACAGGGGGCACGGACACTCCGGCTTTCTTT. Translated, it gives CASSYRTGGTDTPAFF. The rearrangement joins TRBV6-2 or TRBV6-3 to TRBJ1-1; TRBD1 aligns across 11 bases. CDR1 is MNHEY, CDR2 SVGEGT, per germline. This CDR3 is built from 16 residues. The V segment lost 2 bases and the J segment 11 bases; nucleotides outside the gene matches: 13.

This clonotype was counted ten times or more. The rearrangement joins TRBV20-1 to TRBJ1-1, with TRBD1 as a possible D gene (6 bases). Trimming took 2 bases from V and 6 from J, leaving 22 bases between them. The CDR3 spans 16 residues. CDR1 is DFQATT, CDR2 SNEGSKA, per germline (reference sequence). CDR3 residues: CSARKAGQSGFAEAFF. Here the CDR3 DNA reads TGCAGTGCTAGAAAAGCAGGACAGTCCGGGTTTGCTGAAGCTTTCTTT.

This clonotype is judged medium-sized. The chain carries TRBV20-1 and TRBJ1-5, with unresolved D. Germline loops: CDR1 DFQATT, CDR2 SNEGSKA (reference sequence). V shed 0 bases and J shed 0 bases, with 12 bases lying between them. CDR3 length equals 16 residues. CDR3 sequence reads: CSARENRHHSNQPQHF. Written as DNA, the CDR3 is TGCAGTGCTAGAGAAAACAGACATCATAGCAATCAGCCCCAGCATTTT.

About this clonotype: The junction shows a germline mismatch at one end, possibly a read error. The chain couples TRBV11-2 to TRBJ2-7, with TRBD1 identical over 8 bases. The CDR3 has 15 residues. CDR1 is SGHAT, CDR2 FQNNGV, per germline. The CDR3 is CAGRSNRGATYEQYF. CDR3 DNA: TGTGCCGGCAGATCTAACAGGGGGGCGACCTACGAGCAGTACTTC.

The sample holds many counts of this clonotype. The rearrangement links TRBV7-9 to TRBJ2-2; 12 bases match TRBD2. Germline trimming cut 5 bases from V and 3 bases from J; bases unmatched to any gene: 1. The germline V gene has CDR1 SEHNR and CDR2 FQNEAQ (reference sequence). The CDR3 is made up of 15 amino acids. The CDR3 sequence is CASSRLAGDTGELFF. CDR3 bases: TGTGCCAGCAGCAGACTAGCGGGGGACACCGGGGAGCTGTTTTTT.

In regard to this clonotype: Germline and junction disagree at one end, which may indicate a read error. The V call is TRBV7-3, the J call TRBJ2-3; TRBD2 matches 12 bases. Germline CDR1 SGHTA, CDR2 FQGTGA. This CDR3 comprises 18 residues. CDR3 nucleotide sequence: TGCGCCAGCAGCCAAGTAAAGACTAGCGGGGGCCCCCCGGATACGCAGTATTTT. It translates to CASSQVKTSGGPPDTQYF.

At least ten counts were recorded for this clonotype. A much larger clone lies one base from this, so it may be a read error. The chain is built from TRBV6-6 and TRBJ1-1, with D unclear. CDR1 MNHNY and CDR2 SVGAGI come from the germline V gene (reference sequence). V was trimmed by 3 bases and J by 7 bases, leaving 6 bases between them. This CDR3 comprises 11 residues. The CDR3 loop is CASSYTSEAFF. The CDR3, as DNA: TGTGCCAGCAGTTATACGAGTGAAGCTTTCTTT.

This clonotype was observed at least ten times. The V gene is TRBV4-1, the J gene TRBJ1-2, with a weak D call TRBD1 (5 bases). This CDR3 comprises 15 residues. The V end lost 0 bases, the J end lost 8 bases, and 16 bases lay between the germline ends. CDR1 is MGHRA and CDR2 is YSYEKL in the germline V gene. CDR3 sequence (DNA): TGCGCCAGCAGCCAAGATATTCGGCAGGGTGGAGGCTACACCTTC. This gives the protein CASSQDIRQGGGYTF.

This clonotype was detected many times. The V and J genes are TRBV20-1 and TRBJ1-2; a possible D gene is TRBD1 (6 bases). CDR1 DFQATT and CDR2 SNEGSKA come from the germline V gene (reference sequence). The CDR3 contains 14 residues. V lost 3 bases and J lost 6, with 17 bases in between. CDR3 DNA: TGCAGTGCTAGCCAGACGACAGGAGGCGATGGCTACACCTTC. Amino acids: CSASQTTGGDGYTF.

This clonotype was detected ten times or more. The rearrangement joins TRBV7-2 to TRBJ1-1; D is uncertain. The CDR3 is made up of 14 amino acids. Germline CDR1 is SGHTA and CDR2 is FQGNSA. Trimming removed 4 bases from V and 0 bases from J, with 9 bases in between. The DNA for the CDR3 is TGTGCCAGCAGCTCCTATGGATTGAACACTGAAGCTTTCTTT. Amino acids: CASSSYGLNTEAFF.

The table lists this clonotype with many counts. The chain carries TRBV12-3 or TRBV12-4 and TRBJ1-3; TRBD1 might be the D (6 bases). V lost 8 bases, J lost 0 bases, and 20 bases lay in between. This CDR3 spans 17 amino acids. The CDR3, as DNA: TGTGCCAGCTCAAACCGTAGACAGGCGATCTCTGGAAACACCATATATTTT. Its translation: CASSNRRQAISGNTIYF.

This clonotype was seen more than once but under ten times. Just one base apart from a much larger clone, this may be a read error. The rearrangement joins TRBV6-4 to TRBJ2-3, with D uncertain. This CDR3 is built from 14 residues. Germline-derived CDR1 and CDR2 are MRHNA and SNTAGT. CDR3 sequence reads: CASGDSRFRDTQYF. CDR3 coding DNA: TGTGCCAGCGGTGACTCCCGGTTTAGAGATACGCAGTATTTT.